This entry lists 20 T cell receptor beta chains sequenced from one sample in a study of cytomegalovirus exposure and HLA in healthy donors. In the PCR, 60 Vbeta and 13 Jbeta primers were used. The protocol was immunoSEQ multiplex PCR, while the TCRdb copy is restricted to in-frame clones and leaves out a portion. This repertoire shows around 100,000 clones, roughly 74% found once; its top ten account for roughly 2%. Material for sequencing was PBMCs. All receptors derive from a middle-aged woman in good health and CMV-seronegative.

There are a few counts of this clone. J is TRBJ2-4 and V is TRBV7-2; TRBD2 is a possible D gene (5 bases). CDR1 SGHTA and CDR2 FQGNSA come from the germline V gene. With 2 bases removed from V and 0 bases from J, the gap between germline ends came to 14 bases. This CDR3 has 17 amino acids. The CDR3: CASSLKFSRVAKNIQYF. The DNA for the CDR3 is TGTGCCAGCAGCTTAAAGTTTTCGCGGGTAGCCAAAAACATTCAGTACTTC.

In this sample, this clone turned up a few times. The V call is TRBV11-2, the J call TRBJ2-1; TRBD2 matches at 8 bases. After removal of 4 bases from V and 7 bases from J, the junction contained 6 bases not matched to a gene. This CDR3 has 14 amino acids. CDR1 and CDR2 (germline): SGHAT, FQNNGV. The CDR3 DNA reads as TGTGCCAGCAGCTGGACTAGCCTCGGGAATGAGCAGTTCTTC. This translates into CASSWTSLGNEQFF.

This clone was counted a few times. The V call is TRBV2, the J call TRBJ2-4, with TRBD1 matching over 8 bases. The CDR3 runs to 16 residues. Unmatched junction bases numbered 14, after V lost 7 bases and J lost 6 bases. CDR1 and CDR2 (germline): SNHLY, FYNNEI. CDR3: CASIPGTGIGINIQYF. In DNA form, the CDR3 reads TGTGCCAGCATTCCCGGGACAGGAATCGGAATAAACATTCAGTACTTC.

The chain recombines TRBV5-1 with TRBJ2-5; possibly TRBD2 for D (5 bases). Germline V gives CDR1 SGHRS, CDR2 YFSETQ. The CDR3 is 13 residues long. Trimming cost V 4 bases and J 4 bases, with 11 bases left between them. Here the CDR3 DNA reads TGCGCCAGCAGCGGTGGGAGTGTAGAGACCCAGTACTTC. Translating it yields CASSGGSVETQYF.

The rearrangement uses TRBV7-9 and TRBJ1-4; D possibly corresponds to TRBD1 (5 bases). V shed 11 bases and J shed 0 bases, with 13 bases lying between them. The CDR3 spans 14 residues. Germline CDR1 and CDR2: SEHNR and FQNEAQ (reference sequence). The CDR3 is CASTSGTTNEKLFF. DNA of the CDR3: TGTGCCTCCACCTCAGGGACAACTAATGAAAAACTGTTTTTT.

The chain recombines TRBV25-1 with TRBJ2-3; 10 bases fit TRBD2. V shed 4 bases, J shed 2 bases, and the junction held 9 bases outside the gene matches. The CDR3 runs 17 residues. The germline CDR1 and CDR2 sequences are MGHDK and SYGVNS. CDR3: CASSATSTSGATDTQYF. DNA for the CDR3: TGTGCCAGCAGTGCCACCTCCACTAGCGGGGCCACAGATACGCAGTATTTT.

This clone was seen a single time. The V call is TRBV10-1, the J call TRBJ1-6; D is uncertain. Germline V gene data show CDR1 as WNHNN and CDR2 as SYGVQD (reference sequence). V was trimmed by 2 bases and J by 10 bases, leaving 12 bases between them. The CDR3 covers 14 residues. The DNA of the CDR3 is TGCGCCAGCAGTGAGCGAGGGAGGCGGTCACCCCTCCACTTT. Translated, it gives CASSERGRRSPLHF.

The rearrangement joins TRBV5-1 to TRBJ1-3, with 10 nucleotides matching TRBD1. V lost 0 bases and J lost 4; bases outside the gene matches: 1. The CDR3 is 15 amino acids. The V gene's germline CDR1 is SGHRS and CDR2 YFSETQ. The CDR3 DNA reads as TGCGCCAGCAGCTTGGGGACAGGGGGAGGAAACACCATATATTTT. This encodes CASSLGTGGGNTIYF.

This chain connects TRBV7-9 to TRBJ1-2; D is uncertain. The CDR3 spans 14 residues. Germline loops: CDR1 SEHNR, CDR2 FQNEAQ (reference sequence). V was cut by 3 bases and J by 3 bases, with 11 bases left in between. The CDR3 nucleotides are TGTGCCAGCAGCTTTACGGCAGGTTACTATGGCTACACCTTC. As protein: CASSFTAGYYGYTF.

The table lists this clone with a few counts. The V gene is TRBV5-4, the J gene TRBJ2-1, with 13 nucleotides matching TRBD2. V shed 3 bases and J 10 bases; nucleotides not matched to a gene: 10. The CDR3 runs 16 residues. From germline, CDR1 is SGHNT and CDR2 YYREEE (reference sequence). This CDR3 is CASSSPGLAGLGEQFF. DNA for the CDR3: TGTGCCAGCAGCTCGCCGGGACTAGCGGGGTTAGGGGAGCAGTTCTTC. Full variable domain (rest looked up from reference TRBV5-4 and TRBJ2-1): ETGVTQSPTHLIKTRGQQVTLRCSSQSGHNTVSWYQQALGQGPQFIFQYYREEENGRGNFPPRFSGLQFPNYSSELNVNALELDDSALYLCASSSPGLAGLGEQFFGPGTRLTVL.

The CDR3 spells CASSRDRGVTGELFF. In DNA form, the CDR3 reads TGTGCCAGCAGCCGGGACAGGGGTGTCACCGGGGAGCTGTTTTTT. V usage is TRBV4-2 and J usage is TRBJ2-2; 10 nucleotides agree with TRBD1. The CDR3 runs 15 residues. Germline CDR1 and CDR2: LGHNA and YNFKEQ. V lost 4 bases, J lost 4 bases, and 3 bases stayed unmatched.

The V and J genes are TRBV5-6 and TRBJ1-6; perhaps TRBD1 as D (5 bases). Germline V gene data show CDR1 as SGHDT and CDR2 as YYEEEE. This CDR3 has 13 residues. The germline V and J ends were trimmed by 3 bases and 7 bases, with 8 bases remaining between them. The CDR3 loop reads CASSWGDNSPLHF. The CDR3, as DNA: TGTGCCAGCAGCTGGGGGGACAATTCACCCCTCCACTTT.

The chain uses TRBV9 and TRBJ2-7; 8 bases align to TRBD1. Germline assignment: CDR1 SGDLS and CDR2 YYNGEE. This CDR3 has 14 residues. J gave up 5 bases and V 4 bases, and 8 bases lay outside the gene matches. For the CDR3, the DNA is TGTGCCAGCAGCTATCAGGGGGCGCCGAACGAGCAGTACTTC. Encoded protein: CASSYQGAPNEQYF.

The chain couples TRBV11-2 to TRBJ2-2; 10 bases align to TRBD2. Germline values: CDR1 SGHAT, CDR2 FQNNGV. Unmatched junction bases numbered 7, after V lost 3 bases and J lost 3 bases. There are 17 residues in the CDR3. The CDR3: CASSFSAGGTDTGELFF. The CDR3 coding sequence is TGTGCCAGCAGCTTCTCAGCGGGGGGGACAGACACCGGGGAGCTGTTTTTT.

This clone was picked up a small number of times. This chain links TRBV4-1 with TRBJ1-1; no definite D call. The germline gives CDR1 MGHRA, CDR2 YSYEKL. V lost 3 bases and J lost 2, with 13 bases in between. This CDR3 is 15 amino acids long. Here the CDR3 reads CASSQPSLSNTEAFF. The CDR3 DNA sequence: TGCGCCAGCAGCCAGCCGAGTCTAAGTAACACTGAAGCTTTCTTT.

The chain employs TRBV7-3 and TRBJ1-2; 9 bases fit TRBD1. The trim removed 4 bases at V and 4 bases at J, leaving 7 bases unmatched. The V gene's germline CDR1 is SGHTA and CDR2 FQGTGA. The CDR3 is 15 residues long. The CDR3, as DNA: TGTGCCAGCAGCTCCACAGGGGGCGCGGTCTATGGCTACACCTTC. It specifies CASSSTGGAVYGYTF.

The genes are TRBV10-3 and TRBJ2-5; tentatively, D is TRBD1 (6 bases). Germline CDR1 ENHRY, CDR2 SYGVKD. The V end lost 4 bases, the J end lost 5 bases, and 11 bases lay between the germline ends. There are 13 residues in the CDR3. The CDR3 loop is CAISGPTGETQYF. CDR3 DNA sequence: TGTGCCATCAGTGGGCCTACAGGGGAGACCCAGTACTTC.

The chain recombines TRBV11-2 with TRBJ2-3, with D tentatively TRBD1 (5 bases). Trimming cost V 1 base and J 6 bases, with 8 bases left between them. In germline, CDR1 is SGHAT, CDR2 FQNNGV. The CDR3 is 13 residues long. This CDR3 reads CASSLVGADTQYF. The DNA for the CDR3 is TGTGCCAGCAGCTTAGTAGGGGCGGATACGCAGTATTTT.

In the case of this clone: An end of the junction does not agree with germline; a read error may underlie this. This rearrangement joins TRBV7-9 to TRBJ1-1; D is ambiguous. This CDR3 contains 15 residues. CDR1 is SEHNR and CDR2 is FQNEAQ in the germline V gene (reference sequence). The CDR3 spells CSSSSGQRISAEAFF. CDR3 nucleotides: TGTTCCAGCAGCTCCGGTCAGCGGATCAGCGCTGAAGCTTTCTTT.

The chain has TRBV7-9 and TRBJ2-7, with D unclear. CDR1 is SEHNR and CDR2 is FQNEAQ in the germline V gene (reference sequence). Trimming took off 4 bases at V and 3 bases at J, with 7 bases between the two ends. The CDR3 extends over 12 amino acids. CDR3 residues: CASSSEFYEQYF. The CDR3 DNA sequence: TGTGCCAGCAGCTCAGAATTCTACGAGCAGTACTTC.